One and the same sample provided the 15 T cell receptor beta chains below, sequenced in a study of OX40 agonist ivuxolimab in advanced cancers. The protocol was immunoSEQ multiplex PCR, while the TCRdb copy is restricted to in-frame clones and leaves out a portion. Here the sample spans about 75,000 clones, about nine tenths being singletons. Sequencing used CD4+ or CD8+ T cells sorted from blood, obtained in a trial of the OX40 agonist ivuxolimab. These receptors all come from an adult with an advanced solid tumor such as melanoma, head and neck, liver or kidney cancer.

The chain has TRBV29-1 and TRBJ1-1; D gene ambiguous. The V gene lost 6 bases and the J gene lost 0 bases, with 8 bases spanning the gap. The CDR3 is made up of 12 amino acids. Germline CDR1 SQVTM, CDR2 ANQGSEA. Here the CDR3 DNA reads TGCAGCGTCCGGCATGTGAACACTGAAGCTTTCTTT. This translates into CSVRHVNTEAFF.

Here the CDR3 DNA reads TGTGCCAGCAGTTTAGTAACAGGGAGTGGGGAGCAGTACTTC. Residues: CASSLVTGSGEQYF. V gene TRBV27 combines with J gene TRBJ2-7; the D gene is possibly TRBD1 (6 bases). CDR3 length: 14 amino acids. Germline V gives CDR1 MNHEY, CDR2 SMNVEV (reference sequence). V was pared by 2 bases and J by 7 bases, with 15 bases between.

V usage is TRBV6-5 and J usage is TRBJ1-2; D not resolved. Germline V lookup: CDR1 MNHEY, CDR2 SVGAGI. The length of the CDR3 is 14 residues. Between the trimmed V and J ends, which lost 4 bases and 4 bases, there was a span of 13 bases. CDR3 in DNA: TGTGCCAGCAGTTCGGACCTACCCTCCTATGGCTACACCTTC. As protein: CASSSDLPSYGYTF.

The rearrangement joins TRBV6-6 to TRBJ2-1, with D tentatively TRBD1 (5 bases). Looked up from germline, CDR1 is MNHNY and CDR2 is SVGAGI (reference sequence). The CDR3 contains 16 residues. V lost 3 bases and J lost 6, with 18 bases in between. CDR3 in amino acids: CASSYKRRRGGNEQFF. The CDR3 coding sequence is TGTGCCAGCAGTTATAAACGTAGAAGGGGCGGCAATGAGCAGTTCTTC.

The chain couples TRBV11-2 to TRBJ2-7, with 8 bases identical to TRBD1. The CDR3 consists of 12 residues. Germline CDR1 SGHAT, CDR2 FQNNGV. After removal of 6 bases from V and 3 bases from J, the junction contained 1 base not matched to a gene. CDR3 in DNA: TGTGCCAGCAGGGGGACAGGCTACGAGCAGTACTTC. Translating it yields CASRGTGYEQYF.

The V gene is TRBV7-2, the J gene TRBJ2-7, with D possibly matching TRBD1 (6 bases). This CDR3 has 16 amino acids. Per the germline V gene, CDR1 is SGHTA and CDR2 is FQGNSA. Trimming cost V 1 base and J 2 bases, with 15 bases left between them. The chain's CDR3 is CASSLELTRGTYEQYF. CDR3 coding DNA: TGTGCCAGCAGCTTAGAATTGACAAGGGGGACCTACGAGCAGTACTTC.

The genes are TRBV7-3 and TRBJ1-1, with 8 bases fitting TRBD1. V dropped 1 base and J dropped 3; count of bases not matched to a gene: 4. This CDR3 comprises 15 residues. Germline V lookup: CDR1 SGHTA, CDR2 FQGTGA. The CDR3: CASSLNRGGDTEAFF. In DNA form, the CDR3 reads TGTGCCAGCAGCTTAAACAGGGGGGGAGACACTGAAGCTTTCTTT.

Regarding this clone: The junction departs from the called germline gene at one end, perhaps through a read error. The V and J genes are TRBV7-7 and TRBJ2-5, with 7 positions matching TRBD1. CDR3 length: 13 amino acids. Germline V gives CDR1 SSHAT, CDR2 FNYEAQ (reference sequence). The CDR3, as DNA: TGTGCTAGCAGCCCTGACAGGGACGAGACCCAGTACTTC. Its translation: CASSPDRDETQYF.

The J gene is TRBJ1-1, the V gene TRBV9; 10 positions match TRBD1. V dropped 0 bases and J dropped 5; count of bases not matched to a gene: 10. The CDR3 contains 17 residues. The germline CDR1 and CDR2 sequences are SGDLS and YYNGEE. The DNA of the CDR3 is TGTGCCAGCAGCGTAGGACTAATGGGACAGGGGCCGACTGAAGCTTTCTTT. Protein product: CASSVGLMGQGPTEAFF. Based on the CDR3 plus reference TRBV9 and TRBJ1-1, the full variable domain is DSGVTQTPKHLITATGQRVTLRCSPRSGDLSVYWYQQSLDQGLQFLIQYYNGEERAKGNILERFSAQQFPDLHSELNLSSLELGDSALYFCASSVGLMGQGPTEAFFGQGTRLTVV.

This chain links TRBV5-1 with TRBJ2-3, with D possibly being TRBD2 (5 bases). Between the trimmed V and J ends, which lost 2 bases and 2 bases, there was a span of 15 bases. The CDR3 spans 16 residues. Germline V gene data show CDR1 as SGHRS and CDR2 as YFSETQ. The CDR3, as DNA: TGCGCCAGCAGCTTAGCGGAGAAAGAGGCCACAGATACGCAGTATTTT. Translated, it gives CASSLAEKEATDTQYF.

The J gene is TRBJ2-7, the V gene TRBV29-1; D is unresolved. Germline-derived CDR1 and CDR2 are SQVTM and ANQGSEA. The CDR3 consists of 12 residues. V lost 1 base, J lost 2 bases, and 6 bases lay in between. The DNA for the CDR3 is TGCAGCGTTGAAGCTACCGCCTACGAGCAGTACTTC. Translation: CSVEATAYEQYF.

The chain is built from TRBV6-6 and TRBJ1-6, with 8 bases lining up with TRBD1. CDR1 is MNHNY, CDR2 SVGAGI, per germline (reference sequence). With V trimmed by 4 bases and J by 11 bases, 4 bases remained unmatched. The CDR3 runs to 13 residues. The CDR3 spells CASSSGQGAPLHF. The CDR3 DNA follows: TGTGCCAGCAGTTCCGGACAGGGAGCACCCCTCCACTTT.

The V gene is TRBV10-3, the J gene TRBJ1-2, with a possible D match to TRBD1 (6 bases). CDR3 length: 13 residues. V was clipped by 4 bases and J by 6 bases, with 12 bases between them. From germline, CDR1 is ENHRY and CDR2 SYGVKD. The CDR3 protein is CAISARTENGYTF. CDR3 bases: TGTGCCATCAGTGCGAGGACAGAGAATGGCTACACCTTC.

The chain uses TRBV28 and TRBJ2-7; D possibly corresponds to TRBD2 (7 bases). The CDR3 length is 14 residues. The ends were cut back, 7 bases at V and 12 bases at J, with 25 bases in the middle. Germline CDR1 reads MDHEN; CDR2 reads SYDVKM. The CDR3 DNA reads as TGTGCCAGCACCCTGTCCACAGGGACTACGAGTTGGTACTTC. Protein product: CASTLSTGTTSWYF.

This clone was observed a few times. The chain joins TRBV7-7 to TRBJ2-3, with 8 bases lining up with TRBD1. The V gene end was trimmed by 6 bases and the J gene end by 5 bases; junction bases not matched to a gene: 4. Per germline, CDR1 SSHAT and CDR2 FNYEAQ (reference sequence). This CDR3 has 13 amino acids. Written as DNA, the CDR3 is TGTGCCAGCAGTATCGACAGGGGAGATACGCAGTATTTT. The encoded protein is CASSIDRGDTQYF.